This T cell receptor (beta chain) was recovered during a study of T cell responses to AZD1222 COVID-19 vaccine. The protocol was immunoSEQ multiplex PCR, while the TCRdb copy is restricted to in-frame clones and leaves out a portion. The profile shows 150,000 to 180,000 clones, about 88% of them singletons. Germline CDR1 MNHEY, CDR2 SVGAGI. The CDR3 sequence is 15 residues long. V lost 3 bases, J lost 10 bases, and 12 bases stayed unmatched. V usage is TRBV6-5 and J usage is TRBJ2-7; TRBD2 matches 10 bases. The origin of this receptor is an adult in good health. The material sequenced was peripheral blood, taken on day 0 of AZD1222 vaccination. The CDR3 nucleotides read TGTGCCAGCAGTTATGGGGCTAGCGGGGGCCTCCGTCAGTACTTC. Translation gives CASSYGASGGLRQYF.